The clone carrying this TCR beta chain turned up a few times. One junction end disagrees with the germline gene, perhaps due to a read error. 5'RACE primed at constant segments yielded TCR alpha and TCR beta cDNA libraries bearing sample barcodes and UMIs. TCRdb recomputed calls from the 5' RACE reads with MiXCR, one row per CDR3 protein. The table records 350,000 to 500,000 distinct CDR3 sequences, 23% of them present only once. This record belongs to a study of T-cell memory formation after mild COVID-19. This clonotype was obtained from an adult woman who had mild COVID-19 (a few samples of this study predate the infection). Cell type and time point are not known. Specimen: PBMCs or a T cell subset sorted from them (not recorded which).

CDR3: CASSPAGAAGTEDFF. CDR3 coding DNA: TGTGCCAGCAGCCCCGCAGGGGCCGCGGGTACTGAAGATTTCTTT. The chain employs TRBV12-3 or TRBV12-4 and TRBJ1-1; TRBD1 might be the D (6 bases). This CDR3 has 15 residues.